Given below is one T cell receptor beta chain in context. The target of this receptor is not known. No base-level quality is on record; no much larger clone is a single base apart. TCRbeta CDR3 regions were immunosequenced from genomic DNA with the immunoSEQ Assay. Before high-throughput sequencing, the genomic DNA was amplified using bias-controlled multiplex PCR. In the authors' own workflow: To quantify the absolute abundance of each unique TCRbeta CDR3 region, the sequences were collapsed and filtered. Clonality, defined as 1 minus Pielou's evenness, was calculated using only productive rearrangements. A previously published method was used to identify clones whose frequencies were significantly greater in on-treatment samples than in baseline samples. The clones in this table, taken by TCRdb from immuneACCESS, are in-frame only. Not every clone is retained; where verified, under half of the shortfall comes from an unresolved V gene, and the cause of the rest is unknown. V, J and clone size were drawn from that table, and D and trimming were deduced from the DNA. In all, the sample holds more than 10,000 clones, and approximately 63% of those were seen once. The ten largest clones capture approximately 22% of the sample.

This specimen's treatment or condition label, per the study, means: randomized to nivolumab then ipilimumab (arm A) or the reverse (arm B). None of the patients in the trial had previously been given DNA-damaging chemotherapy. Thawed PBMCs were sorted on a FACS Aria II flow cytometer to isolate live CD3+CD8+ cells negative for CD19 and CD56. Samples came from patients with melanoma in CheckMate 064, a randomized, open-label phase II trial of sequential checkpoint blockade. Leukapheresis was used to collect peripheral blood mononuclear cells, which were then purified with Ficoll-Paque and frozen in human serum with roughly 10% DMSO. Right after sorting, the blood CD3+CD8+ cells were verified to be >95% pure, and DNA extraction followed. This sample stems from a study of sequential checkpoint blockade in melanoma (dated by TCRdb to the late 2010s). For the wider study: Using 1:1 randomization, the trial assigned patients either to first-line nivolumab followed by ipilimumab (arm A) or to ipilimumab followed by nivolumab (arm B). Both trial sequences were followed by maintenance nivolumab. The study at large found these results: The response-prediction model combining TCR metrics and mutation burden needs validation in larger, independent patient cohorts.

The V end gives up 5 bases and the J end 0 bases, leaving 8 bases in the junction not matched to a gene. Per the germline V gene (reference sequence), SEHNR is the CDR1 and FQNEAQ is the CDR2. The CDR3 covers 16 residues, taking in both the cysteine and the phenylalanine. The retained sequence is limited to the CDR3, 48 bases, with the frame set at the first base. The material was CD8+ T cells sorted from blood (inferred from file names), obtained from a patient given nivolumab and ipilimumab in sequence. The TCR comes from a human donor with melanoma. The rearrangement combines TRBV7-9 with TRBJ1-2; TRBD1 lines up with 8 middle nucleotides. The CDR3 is CASSPGQGLANYGYTF. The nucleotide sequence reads TGTGCCAGCAGCCCAGGACAGGGTTTAGCTAACTATGGCTACACCTTC.